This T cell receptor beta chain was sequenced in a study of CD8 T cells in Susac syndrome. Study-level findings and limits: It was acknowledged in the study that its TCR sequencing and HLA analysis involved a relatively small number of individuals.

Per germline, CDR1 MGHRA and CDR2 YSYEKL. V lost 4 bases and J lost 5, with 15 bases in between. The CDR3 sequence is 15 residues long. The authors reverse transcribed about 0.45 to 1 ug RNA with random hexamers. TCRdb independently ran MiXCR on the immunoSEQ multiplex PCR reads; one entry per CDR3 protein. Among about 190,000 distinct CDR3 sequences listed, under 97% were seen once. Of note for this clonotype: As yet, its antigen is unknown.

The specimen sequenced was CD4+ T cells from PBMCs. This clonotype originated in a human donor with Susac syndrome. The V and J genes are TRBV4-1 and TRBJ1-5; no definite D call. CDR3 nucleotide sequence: TGCGCCAGCAGCCCTTCGGAGCGGGGTCATCAGCCCCAGCATTTT. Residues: CASSPSERGHQPQHF.